Listed here is a single T cell receptor beta chain. The sample comes from a study of radiotherapy plus CTLA-4 blockade in lung cancer. Profiling relied on immunoSEQ multiplex PCR, and the TCRdb table lists in-frame clones only, not all of them. The data contain over 100,000 clones, roughly 77% of them seen just once; the ten biggest clones take up approximately 3.5%. Trimming removed 1 base from V and 4 bases from J; junction bases left unmatched: 11. Looked up from germline, CDR1 is SGHRS and CDR2 is YFSETQ. This CDR3 contains 17 residues. Sequenced material: peripheral blood, taken from a patient treated with radiotherapy plus ipilimumab. The rearrangement joins TRBV5-1 to TRBJ1-1; 9 bases match TRBD1. The TCR originated in a human donor with non-small cell lung cancer that progressed on radiotherapy plus ipilimumab. Some clones in this sample may be carry-over from other donors' samples. The CDR3 is CASSLFPGQGSGTEAFF. Written as DNA, the CDR3 is TGCGCCAGCAGCTTGTTTCCGGGACAGGGATCAGGCACTGAAGCTTTCTTT. The variable domain in full, completed from reference TRBV5-1 and TRBJ1-1, reads KAGVTQTPRYLIKTRGQQVTLSCSPISGHRSVSWYQQTPGQGLQFLFEYFSETQRNKGNFPGRFSGRQFSNSRSEMNVSTLELGDSALYLCASSLFPGQGSGTEAFFGQGTRLTVV.